Given below is one TCR beta chain in context. Antigen specificity is unknown. This entry belongs to a study of shared clonotypes between healthy human individuals. Data came from immunoSEQ multiplex PCR; TCRdb stores just in-frame clones and leaves some out. Among more than 2 million clones listed, about 94% were seen once. Positively selected for CCR7, the CD45RO-negative cells used as naive CD8 cells excluded terminally differentiated effector memory CD45RA+ cells. Germline V CDR1 and CDR2: PRHDT, FYEKMQ (reference sequence). This CDR3 is 17 amino acids long. J gave up 3 bases and V 5 bases, and 13 bases lay outside the gene matches. Points from the study as a whole: Although depth was large, rarefaction showed that sequencing of the sorted subsets was incomplete.

This TCR was sampled from a man younger than 35 in good health. Some clones in this sample may be carry-over from other donors' samples. The material sequenced was naive CD8+ T cells from PBMCs. The chain joins TRBV13 to TRBJ1-2; 9 bases map to TRBD1. DNA for the CDR3: TGTGCCAGCAGCCAACTTAGTTGGGGACAGGGCGACTATGGCTACACCTTC. Amino acids: CASSQLSWGQGDYGYTF.